This T cell receptor (beta chain) was identified in a study of T cell responses to AZD1222 COVID-19 vaccine. Germline V gene data show CDR1 as MNHEY and CDR2 as SMNVEV (reference sequence). This CDR3 has 15 amino acids. After removal of 3 bases from V and 6 bases from J, the junction contained 8 bases not matched to a gene. Sequenced by immunoSEQ multiplex PCR; TCRdb stores in-frame clones only, minus some. The table records 95,000 to 150,000 clones, approximately 90% of them present only once. The TCR was taken from an adult in good health. This chain connects TRBV27 to TRBJ1-1; 9 bases are shared with TRBD1. The material sequenced was peripheral blood, taken on day 0 of AZD1222 vaccination. The CDR3 sequence: CASSLGLQGASEAFF. The CDR3, as DNA: TGTGCCAGCAGTTTGGGGTTACAGGGGGCTTCTGAAGCTTTCTTT.